The present TCR beta chain was sequenced within a study of CD8+CD57+ T cells in acquired aplastic anemia. CDR1 and CDR2 (germline): ENHRY, SYGVKD. The CDR3 has 14 residues. CDR3 and TCR beta VDJ profiling relied on genomic DNA as the template. From the reads, TCRdb called clonotypes with MiXCR, one entry per CDR3 protein. The repertoire holds under 350,000 distinct CDR3 sequences, with under 60% as singletons. There are a few counts of this clonotype. Its target is unknown. Sequence at one end of the junction differs from germline and may be a read error. Notes on the study in general: Overlap between patients and controls comprised 25 to 30 CD8+ CDR3 sequences.

The sequenced patients had an expansion of CD8+CD57+ cells seen by flow cytometry. Patients uniformly had severe acquired aplastic anemia. Input material: sorted CD4+, CD8+, or CD8+CD57+ T cells (not recorded which) from PBMCs. V gene TRBV10-3 combines with J gene TRBJ1-6; 11 bases map to TRBD1. The TCR was taken from a human donor with aplastic anemia. The CDR3 protein is CAISEGQGDSPPHF. CDR3 bases: TGTGCTATCAGTGAGGGACAGGGGGATTCACCCCCCCACTTT.